This T cell receptor (beta chain) was sequenced for a study of neoadjuvant anti-PD-1 for oral cavity cancer. Whole-study context: Most patients had three to four biweekly doses of 3 mg/kg nivolumab before resection.

Time point noted: after neoadjuvant nivolumab, at surgical resection. Only in-frame clones appear in the TCRdb table, and some are missing; sequencing was by immunoSEQ multiplex PCR. Counted here are around 37,000 clones, around two fifths occurring once; the ten biggest clones make up approximately 15%. Only a few counts were recorded for this clone. Germline CDR1 reads SGDLS; CDR2 reads YYNGEE. The CDR3 has 16 amino acids. V lost 4 bases, J lost 3 bases, and 10 bases stayed unmatched. The chain combines TRBV9 with TRBJ1-5, with 7 bases identical to TRBD1. The TCR comes from a person aged 40 to 85 with oral cavity squamous cell carcinoma. The sample was tumor tissue, taken after nivolumab (anti-PD-1) treatment. The CDR3 bases are TGTGCCAGCAGCTCCGGAATAGGGGGCTACAATCAGCCCCAGCATTTT. As protein: CASSSGIGGYNQPQHF.